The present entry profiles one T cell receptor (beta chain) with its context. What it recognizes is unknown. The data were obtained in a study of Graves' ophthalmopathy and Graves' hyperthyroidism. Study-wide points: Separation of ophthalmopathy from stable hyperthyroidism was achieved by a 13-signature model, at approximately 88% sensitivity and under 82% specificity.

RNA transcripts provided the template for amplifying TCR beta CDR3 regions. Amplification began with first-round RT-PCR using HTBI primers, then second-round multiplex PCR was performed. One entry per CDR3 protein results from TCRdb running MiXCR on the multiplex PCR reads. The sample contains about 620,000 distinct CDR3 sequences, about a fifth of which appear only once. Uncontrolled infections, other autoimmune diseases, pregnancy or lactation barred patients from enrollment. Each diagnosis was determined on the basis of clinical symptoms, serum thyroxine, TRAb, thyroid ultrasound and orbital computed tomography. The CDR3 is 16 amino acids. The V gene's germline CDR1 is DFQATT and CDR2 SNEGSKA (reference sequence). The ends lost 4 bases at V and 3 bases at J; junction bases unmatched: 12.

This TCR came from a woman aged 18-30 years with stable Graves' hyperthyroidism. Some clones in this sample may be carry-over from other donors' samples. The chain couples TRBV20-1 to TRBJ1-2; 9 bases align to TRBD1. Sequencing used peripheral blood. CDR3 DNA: TGCAGTGCTACCCATTGGATCCGGGACAGGGACTATGGCTACACCTTC. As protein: CSATHWIRDRDYGYTF.